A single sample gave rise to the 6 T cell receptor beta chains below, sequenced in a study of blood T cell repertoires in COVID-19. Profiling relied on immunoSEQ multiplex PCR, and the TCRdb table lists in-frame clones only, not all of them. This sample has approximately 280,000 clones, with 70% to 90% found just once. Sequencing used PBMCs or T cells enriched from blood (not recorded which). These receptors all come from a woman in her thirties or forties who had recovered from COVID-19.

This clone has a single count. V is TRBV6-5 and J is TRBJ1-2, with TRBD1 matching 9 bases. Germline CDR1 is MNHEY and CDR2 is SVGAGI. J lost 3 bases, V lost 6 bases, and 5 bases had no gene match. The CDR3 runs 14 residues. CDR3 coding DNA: TGTGCCAGCAGCCGGGACAGGGAGTACTATGGCTACACCTTC. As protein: CASSRDREYYGYTF.

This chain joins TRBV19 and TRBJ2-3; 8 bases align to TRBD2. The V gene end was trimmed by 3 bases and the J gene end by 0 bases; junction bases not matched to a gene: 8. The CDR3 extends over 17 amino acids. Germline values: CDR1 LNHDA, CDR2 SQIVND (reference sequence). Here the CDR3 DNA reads TGTGCCAGTAGTATGTGGATGAGCGGGAGTAGCACAGATACGCAGTATTTT. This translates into CASSMWMSGSSTDTQYF.

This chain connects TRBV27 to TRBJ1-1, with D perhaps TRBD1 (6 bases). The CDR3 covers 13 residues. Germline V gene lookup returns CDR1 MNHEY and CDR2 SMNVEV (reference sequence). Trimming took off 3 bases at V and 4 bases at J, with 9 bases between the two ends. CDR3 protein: CASSFGTRTEAFF. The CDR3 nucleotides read TGTGCCAGCAGTTTTGGGACACGCACTGAAGCTTTCTTT.

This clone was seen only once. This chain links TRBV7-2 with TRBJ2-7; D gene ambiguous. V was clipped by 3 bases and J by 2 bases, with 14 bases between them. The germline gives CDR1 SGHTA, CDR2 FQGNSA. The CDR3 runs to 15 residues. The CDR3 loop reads CASSFRHGAPYEQYF. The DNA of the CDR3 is TGTGCCAGCAGCTTCCGACATGGCGCTCCCTACGAGCAGTACTTC.

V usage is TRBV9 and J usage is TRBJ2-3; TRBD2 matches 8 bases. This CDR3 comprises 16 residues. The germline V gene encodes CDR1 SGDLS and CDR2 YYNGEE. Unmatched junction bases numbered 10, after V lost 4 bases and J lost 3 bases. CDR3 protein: CASSPFSGTPTDTQYF. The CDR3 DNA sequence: TGTGCCAGCAGCCCTTTTAGCGGGACGCCGACAGATACGCAGTATTTT. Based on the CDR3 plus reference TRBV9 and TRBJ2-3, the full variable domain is DSGVTQTPKHLITATGQRVTLRCSPRSGDLSVYWYQQSLDQGLQFLIQYYNGEERAKGNILERFSAQQFPDLHSELNLSSLELGDSALYFCASSPFSGTPTDTQYFGPGTRLTVL.

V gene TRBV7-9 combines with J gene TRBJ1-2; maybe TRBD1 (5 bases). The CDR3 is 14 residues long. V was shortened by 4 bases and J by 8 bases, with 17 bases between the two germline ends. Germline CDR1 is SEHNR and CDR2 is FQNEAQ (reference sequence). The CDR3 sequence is CASSSRASLGGYTF. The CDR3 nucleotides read TGTGCCAGCAGCTCCAGGGCCAGTCTGGGGGGCTACACCTTC.